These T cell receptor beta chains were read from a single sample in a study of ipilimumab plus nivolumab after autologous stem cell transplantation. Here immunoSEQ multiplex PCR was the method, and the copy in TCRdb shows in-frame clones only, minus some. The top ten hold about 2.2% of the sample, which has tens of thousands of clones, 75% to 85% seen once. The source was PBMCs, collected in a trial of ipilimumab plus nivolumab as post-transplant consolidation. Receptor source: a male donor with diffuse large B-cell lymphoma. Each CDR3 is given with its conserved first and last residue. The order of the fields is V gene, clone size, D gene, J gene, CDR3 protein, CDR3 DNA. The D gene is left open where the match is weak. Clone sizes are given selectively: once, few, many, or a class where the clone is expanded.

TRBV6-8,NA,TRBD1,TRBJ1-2,CASSTTGDYTF,TGTGCCAGCAGTACGACAGGGGACTACACCTTC
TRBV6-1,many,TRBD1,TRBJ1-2,CASSEAGTGAYGYTF,TGTGCCAGCAGTGAGGCCGGGACAGGGGCCTATGGCTACACCTTC
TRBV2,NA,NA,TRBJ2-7,CASSGPQGERGKSYEQYF,TGTGCCAGCAGTGGCCCCCAGGGGGAGCGGGGGAAAAGCTACGAGCAGTACTTC
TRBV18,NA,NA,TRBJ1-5,CASSPAGDLGQPQHF,TGTGCCAGCTCACCGGCTGGGGACTTGGGTCAGCCCCAGCATTTT
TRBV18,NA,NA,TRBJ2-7,CASSQRTGRDEQYF,TGTGCCAGCTCACAGAGGACGGGACGGGACGAGCAGTACTTC
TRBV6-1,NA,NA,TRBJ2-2,CASRGRVATGELFF,TGTGCCAGCCGGGGGCGGGTGGCCACCGGGGAGCTGTTTTTT
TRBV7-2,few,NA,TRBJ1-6,CASSRNGQQLNSPLHF,TGTGCCAGCAGCCGAAACGGACAGCAACTTAATTCACCCCTCCACTTT
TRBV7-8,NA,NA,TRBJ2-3,CASSLGSTDTQYF,TGTGCCAGCAGCTTAGGGAGCACAGATACGCAGTATTTT
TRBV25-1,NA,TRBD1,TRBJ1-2,CASSEKGAGYGYTF,TGTGCCAGCAGTGAAAAGGGGGCCGGCTATGGCTACACCTTC
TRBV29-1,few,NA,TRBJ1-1,CSVGMNTEAFF,TGCAGCGTTGGGATGAACACTGAAGCTTTCTTT
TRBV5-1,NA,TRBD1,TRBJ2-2,CASWGQGNTGELFF,TGCGCCAGCTGGGGACAGGGGAACACCGGGGAGCTGTTTTTT
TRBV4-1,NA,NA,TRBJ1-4,CASSQEGTGSGKLFF,TGCGCCAGCAGCCAAGAAGGAACTGGAAGTGGAAAACTGTTTTTT
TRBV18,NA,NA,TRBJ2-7,CASSPRDGDYEQYF,TGTGCCAGCTCACCCCGGGACGGCGACTACGAGCAGTACTTC
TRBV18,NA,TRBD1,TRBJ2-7,CASSGQSSYEQYF,TGTGCCAGCTCGGGACAGAGCTCCTACGAGCAGTACTTC
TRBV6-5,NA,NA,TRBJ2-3,CASSYSYYSTDTQYF,TGTGCCAGCAGTTACTCATACTACAGCACAGATACGCAGTATTTT
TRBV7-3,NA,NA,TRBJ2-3,CASSLSGDTDTQYF,TGTGCCAGCAGCTTATCCGGTGACACAGATACGCAGTATTTT
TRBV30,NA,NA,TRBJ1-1,CASKLQLNTEAFF,TGTGCCTCCAAGCTTCAGCTGAACACTGAAGCTTTCTTT
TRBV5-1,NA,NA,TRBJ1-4,CASSFDPLTGEKLFF,TGCGCCAGCAGCTTCGACCCCCTCACGGGTGAAAAACTGTTTTTT
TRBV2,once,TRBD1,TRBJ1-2,CASKGQGAFYGYTF,TGTGCCAGCAAAGGACAGGGGGCCTTCTATGGCTACACCTTC
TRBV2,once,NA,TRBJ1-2,CASSETGDGYTF,TGTGCCAGCAGTGAAACCGGCGATGGCTACACCTTC
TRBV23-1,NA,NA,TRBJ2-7,CASSQNGDYEQYF,TGCGCCAGCAGTCAAAACGGCGACTACGAGCAGTACTTC
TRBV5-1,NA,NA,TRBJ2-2,CASSPTTNTGELFF,TGCGCCAGCAGCCCCACTACGAACACCGGGGAGCTGTTTTTT
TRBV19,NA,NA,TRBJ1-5,CASSIRDFNQPQHF,TGTGCCAGTTCCATTAGGGATTTCAATCAGCCCCAGCATTTT
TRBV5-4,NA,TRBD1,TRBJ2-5,CASTRDRSKPPETQYF,TGTGCCAGCACCCGGGACAGGTCCAAGCCTCCGGAGACCCAGTACTTC
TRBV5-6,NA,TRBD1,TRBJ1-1,CASSRDRANTEAFF,TGTGCCAGCAGCCGGGACAGAGCTAACACTGAAGCTTTCTTT